Listed here is a single T cell receptor (beta chain). Germline V lookup: CDR1 MDHEN, CDR2 SYDVKM. The CDR3 runs 16 residues. Trimming cost V 5 bases and J 4 bases, with 20 bases left between them. The data belong to a study of shared clonotypes between healthy human individuals. PBMC DNA, left unsorted, was sequenced on ten immunoSEQ deep assay plates. Assay: immunoSEQ multiplex PCR; the TCRdb copy retains only in-frame clones and omits some. The data show about 500,000 clones, 75% to 80% seen once. The clonotype comes from a middle-aged woman in good health. Some clones in this sample may be carry-over from other donors' samples. Sequenced: PBMCs. The chain employs TRBV28 and TRBJ1-1, with a possible D match to TRBD1 (5 bases). The chain's CDR3 is CASSRTLKKGLTEAFF. The CDR3 bases are TGTGCCAGCAGTAGGACACTCAAAAAAGGGCTCACTGAAGCTTTCTTT.